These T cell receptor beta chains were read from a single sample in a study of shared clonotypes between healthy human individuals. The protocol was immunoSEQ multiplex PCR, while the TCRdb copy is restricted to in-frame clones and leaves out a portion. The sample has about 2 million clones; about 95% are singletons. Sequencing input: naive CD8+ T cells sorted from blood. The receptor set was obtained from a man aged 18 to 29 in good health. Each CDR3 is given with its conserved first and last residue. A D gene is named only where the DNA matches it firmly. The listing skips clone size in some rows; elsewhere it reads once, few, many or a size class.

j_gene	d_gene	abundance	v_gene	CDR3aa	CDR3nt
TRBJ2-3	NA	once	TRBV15	CATSRPADGWTQYF	TGTGCCACCAGCAGACCCGCTGACGGTTGGACGCAGTATTTT
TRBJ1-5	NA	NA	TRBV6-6	CASSYSRPQTQPQHF	TGTGCCAGCAGTTACTCGCGACCACAAACTCAGCCCCAGCATTTT
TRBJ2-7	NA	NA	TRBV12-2	CASRSRYDRGGYEQYF	TGTGCAAGTCGCTCCAGATACGACAGAGGGGGATACGAGCAGTACTTC
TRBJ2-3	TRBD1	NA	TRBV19	CASTPAGGKTDTQYF	TGTGCCAGTACCCCTGCAGGGGGTAAGACAGATACGCAGTATTTT
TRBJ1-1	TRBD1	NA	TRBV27	CASSLDRGNTEAFF	TGTGCCAGCAGTTTGGACAGGGGTAACACTGAAGCTTTCTTT
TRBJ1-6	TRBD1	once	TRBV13	CASSPTRQGSNSPLHF	TGTGCCAGCAGCCCTACCAGACAGGGAAGTAATTCACCCCTCCACTTT
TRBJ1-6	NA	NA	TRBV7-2	CASSLVPGGSYNSPLHF	TGTGCCAGCAGCTTAGTCCCAGGAGGCTCCTATAATTCACCCCTCCACTTT
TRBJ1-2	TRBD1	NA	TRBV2	CASSTGQNYGYTF	TGTGCCAGCAGCACGGGACAGAACTATGGATACACCTTC
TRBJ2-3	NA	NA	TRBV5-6	CASSRSPDTQYF	TGTGCCAGCAGCCGTAGTCCGGATACGCAGTATTTT
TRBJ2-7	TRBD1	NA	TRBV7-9	CASSYGDRPYEQYF	TGTGCCAGCAGCTATGGGGACAGACCCTACGAGCAGTACTTC
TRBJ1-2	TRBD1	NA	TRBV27	CASSLLLGTGPYGYTF	TGTGCCAGCAGTTTACTCCTCGGGACAGGCCCTTATGGCTACACCTTC
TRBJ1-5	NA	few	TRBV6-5	CAAKGLVRHF	TGTGCCGCCAAGGGTTTGGTGCGGCATTTT
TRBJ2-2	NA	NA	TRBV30	CAWSEESGELFF	TGTGCCTGGAGTGAAGAATCCGGGGAGCTGTTTTTT
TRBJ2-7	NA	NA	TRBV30	CAWSPIQYEQYF	TGTGCCTGGAGCCCGATCCAATACGAGCAGTACTTC
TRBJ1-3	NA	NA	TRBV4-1	CASTSSTVALSGNTIYF	TGCGCCAGCACCTCATCGACAGTGGCACTATCTGGAAACACCATATATTTT
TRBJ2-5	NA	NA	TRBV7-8	CASSLEEAQYF	TGTGCCAGCAGCTTAGAAGAGGCCCAGTACTTC
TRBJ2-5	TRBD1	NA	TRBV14	CASSQTGGRETQYF	TGTGCCAGCAGCCAGACAGGGGGCCGGGAGACCCAGTACTTC
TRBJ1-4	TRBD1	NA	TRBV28	CASSLTGQGSEKLFF	TGTGCCAGCAGTTTGACGGGACAGGGGAGTGAAAAACTGTTTTTT
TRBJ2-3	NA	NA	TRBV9	CASSLTGTDTQYF	TGTGCCAGCAGCCTAACAGGCACAGATACGCAGTATTTT
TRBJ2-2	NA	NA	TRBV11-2	CASSLVTNTGELFF	TGTGCCAGCAGCTTAGTAACGAACACCGGGGAGCTGTTTTTT
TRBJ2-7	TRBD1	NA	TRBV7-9	CASSSPLPGTGISEQYF	TGTGCCAGCAGCTCCCCCTTGCCCGGGACAGGGATCTCCGAGCAGTACTTC
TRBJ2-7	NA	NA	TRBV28	CASRPRFEDEQYF	TGTGCCAGCAGGCCCCGTTTTGAAGACGAGCAGTACTTC
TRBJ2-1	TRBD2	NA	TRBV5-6	CASSLWLAEGFYNEQFF	TGTGCCAGCAGCTTGTGGCTAGCGGAGGGTTTTTACAATGAGCAGTTCTTC
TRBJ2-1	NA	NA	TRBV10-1	CASSESLSPSYNEQFF	TGCGCCAGCAGTGAGTCGTTGTCACCCTCCTACAATGAGCAGTTCTTC
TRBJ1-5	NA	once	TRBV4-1	CASSQGGSNQPQHF	TGCGCCAGCAGCCAAGGGGGGAGCAATCAGCCCCAGCATTTT
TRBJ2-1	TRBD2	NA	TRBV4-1	CASSPKSLGLAVDEQFF	TGCGCCAGCAGCCCAAAATCACTTGGACTAGCGGTCGATGAGCAGTTCTTC
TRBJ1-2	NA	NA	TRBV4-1	CASSQDLEGLSNYGYTF	TGCGCCAGCAGCCAAGATCTAGAGGGACTCAGTAACTATGGCTACACCTTC
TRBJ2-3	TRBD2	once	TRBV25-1	CASSDLAGVTDTQYF	TGTGCCAGCAGTGATCTAGCGGGGGTGACAGATACGCAGTATTTT
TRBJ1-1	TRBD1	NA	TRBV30	CAWSVLAGTGFMNTEAFF	TGTGCCTGGAGTGTCTTAGCCGGGACAGGCTTCATGAACACTGAAGCTTTCTTT
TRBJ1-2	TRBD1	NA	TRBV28	CASSFRGRNGYTF	TGTGCCAGCAGTTTTAGGGGGCGAAATGGCTACACCTTC
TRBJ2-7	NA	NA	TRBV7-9	CASSPHTSSKPYEQYF	TGTGCCAGCAGCCCCCATACAAGTTCGAAACCCTACGAGCAGTACTTC
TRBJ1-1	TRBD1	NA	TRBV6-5	CASSSRTGGTTEAFF	TGTGCCAGCAGTTCCCGGACAGGGGGAACGACTGAAGCTTTCTTT
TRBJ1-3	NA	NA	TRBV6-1	CASSQSSGNTIYF	TGTGCCAGCAGCCAGAGCTCTGGAAACACCATATATTTT
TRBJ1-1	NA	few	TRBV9	CASSVGGRTEAFF	TGTGCCAGCAGCGTAGGAGGGAGGACTGAAGCTTTCTTT
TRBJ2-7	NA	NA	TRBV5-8	CASSWGKSSYEQYF	TGTGCCAGCAGCTGGGGTAAGAGCTCCTACGAGCAGTACTTC
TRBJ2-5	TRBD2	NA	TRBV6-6	CASSPAGAQETQYF	TGTGCCAGCAGTCCAGCGGGGGCCCAAGAGACCCAGTACTTC
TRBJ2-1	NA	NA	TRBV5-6	CASSLALNEQFF	TGTGCCAGCAGCTTGGCCCTCAATGAGCAGTTCTTC
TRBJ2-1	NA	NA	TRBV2	CASPYAASSYNEQFF	TGTGCCAGCCCATATGCGGCTAGCTCCTACAATGAGCAGTTCTTC
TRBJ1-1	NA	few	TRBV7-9	CASSLSESMNTEAFF	TGTGCCAGCAGCTTATCGGAATCCATGAACACTGAAGCTTTCTTT
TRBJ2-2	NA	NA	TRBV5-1	CASSLYRSNTGELFF	TGCGCCAGCAGCTTGTACCGATCGAACACCGGGGAGCTGTTTTTT
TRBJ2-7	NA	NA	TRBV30	CAWSRGALDGGEQYF	TGTGCCTGGAGTAGGGGGGCCCTTGACGGCGGCGAGCAGTACTTC
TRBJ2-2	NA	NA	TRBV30	CACHPAFSGATGELFF	TGTGCCTGTCACCCAGCGTTCTCAGGGGCTACCGGGGAGCTGTTTTTT
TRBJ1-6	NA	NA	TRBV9	CASSVGRGSYNSPLHF	TGTGCCAGCAGCGTAGGAAGGGGCTCCTATAATTCACCCCTCCACTTT
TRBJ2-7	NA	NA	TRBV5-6	CASTTTPQNPYEQYF	TGTGCCAGCACCACCACACCTCAGAACCCCTACGAGCAGTACTTC
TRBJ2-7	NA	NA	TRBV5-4	CASSSHGAGYEQYF	TGTGCCAGCAGCTCCCATGGAGCAGGATACGAGCAGTACTTC
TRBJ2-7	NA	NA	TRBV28	CATRRVGPYEQYF	TGTGCCACCCGCAGGGTAGGCCCCTACGAGCAGTACTTC
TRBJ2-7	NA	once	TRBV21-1	CASYVTPSTYEQYF	TGTGCCAGCTACGTGACACCATCCACCTACGAGCAGTACTTC
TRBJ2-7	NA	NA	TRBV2	CASSEALWGAQYF	TGTGCCAGCAGTGAAGCGCTTTGGGGTGCCCAGTACTTC
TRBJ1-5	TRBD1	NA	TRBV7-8	CASSLVPGGPGNQPQHF	TGTGCCAGCAGCTTAGTTCCAGGGGGCCCGGGAAATCAGCCCCAGCATTTT
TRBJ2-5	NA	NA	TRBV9	CASSVGGGNQETQYF	TGTGCCAGCAGCGTAGGGGGCGGCAACCAAGAGACCCAGTACTTC
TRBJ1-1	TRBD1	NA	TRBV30	CAWTLGQGNTEAFF	TGTGCCTGGACCTTAGGACAGGGGAACACTGAAGCTTTCTTT
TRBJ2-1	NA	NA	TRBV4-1	CASSQKASSNEQFF	TGCGCCAGCAGCCAAAAGGCTAGCAGCAATGAGCAGTTCTTC
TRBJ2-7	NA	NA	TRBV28	CASSGGLVGEQYF	TGTGCCAGCAGTGGGGGGCTTGTAGGCGAGCAGTACTTC
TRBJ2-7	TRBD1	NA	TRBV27	CASSSSGTGKYEQYF	TGTGCCAGCAGTTCGTCCGGGACAGGGAAATACGAGCAGTACTTC
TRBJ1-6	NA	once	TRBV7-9	CASRAGGSYNSPLHF	TGTGCCAGCAGGGCGGGGGGCTCCTATAATTCACCCCTCCACTTT
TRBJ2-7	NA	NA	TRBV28	CASSFRDNYEQYF	TGTGCCAGCAGTTTCCGGGACAACTACGAGCAGTACTTC
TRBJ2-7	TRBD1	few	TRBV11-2	CASSWDSGGYEQYF	TGTGCCAGCAGCTGGGACAGTGGAGGATACGAGCAGTACTTC
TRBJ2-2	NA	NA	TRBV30	CAWDWGANTGELFF	TGTGCCTGGGATTGGGGAGCCAACACCGGGGAGCTGTTTTTT
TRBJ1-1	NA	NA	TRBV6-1	CASSDGDTEAFF	TGTGCCAGCAGTGACGGGGACACTGAAGCTTTCTTT
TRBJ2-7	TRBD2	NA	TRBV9	CASSVEEASGSYEQYF	TGTGCCAGCAGCGTAGAGGAGGCTAGCGGTTCCTACGAGCAGTACTTC